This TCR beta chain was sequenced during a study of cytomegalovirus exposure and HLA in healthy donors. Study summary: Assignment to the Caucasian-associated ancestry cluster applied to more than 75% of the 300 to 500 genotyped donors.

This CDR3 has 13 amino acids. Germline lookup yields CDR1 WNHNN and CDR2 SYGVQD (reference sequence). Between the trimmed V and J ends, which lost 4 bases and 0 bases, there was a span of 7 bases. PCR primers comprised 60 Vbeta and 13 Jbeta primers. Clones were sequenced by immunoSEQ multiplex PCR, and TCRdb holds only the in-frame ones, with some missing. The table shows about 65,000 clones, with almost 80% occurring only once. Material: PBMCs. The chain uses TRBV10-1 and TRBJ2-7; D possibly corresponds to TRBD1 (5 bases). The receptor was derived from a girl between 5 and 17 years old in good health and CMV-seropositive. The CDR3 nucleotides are TGCGCCAGCAGTGCAGGGATCTCCTACGAGCAGTACTTC. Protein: CASSAGISYEQYF.